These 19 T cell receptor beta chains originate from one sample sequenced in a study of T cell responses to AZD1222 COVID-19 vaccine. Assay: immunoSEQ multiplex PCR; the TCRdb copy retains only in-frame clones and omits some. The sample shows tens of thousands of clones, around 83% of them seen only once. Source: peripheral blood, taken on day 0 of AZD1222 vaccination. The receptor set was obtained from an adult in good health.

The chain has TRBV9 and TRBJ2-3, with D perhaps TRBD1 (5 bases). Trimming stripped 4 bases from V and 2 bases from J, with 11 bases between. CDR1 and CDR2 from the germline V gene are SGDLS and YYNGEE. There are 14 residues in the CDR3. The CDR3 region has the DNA TGTGCCAGCAGCCGCGACAGTAACACAGATACGCAGTATTTT. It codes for CASSRDSNTDTQYF.

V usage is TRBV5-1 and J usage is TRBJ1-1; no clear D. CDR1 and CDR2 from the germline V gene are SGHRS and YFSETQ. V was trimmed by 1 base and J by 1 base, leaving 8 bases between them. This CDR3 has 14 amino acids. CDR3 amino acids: CASSLSPPNTEAFF. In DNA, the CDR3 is TGCGCCAGCAGCTTGAGTCCTCCGAACACTGAAGCTTTCTTT.

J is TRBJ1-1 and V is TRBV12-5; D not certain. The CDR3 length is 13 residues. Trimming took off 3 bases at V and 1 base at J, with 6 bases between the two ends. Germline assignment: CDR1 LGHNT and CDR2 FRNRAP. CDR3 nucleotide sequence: TGTGCTAGTGGTTTAGGCCAGAACACTGAAGCTTTCTTT. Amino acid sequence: CASGLGQNTEAFF.

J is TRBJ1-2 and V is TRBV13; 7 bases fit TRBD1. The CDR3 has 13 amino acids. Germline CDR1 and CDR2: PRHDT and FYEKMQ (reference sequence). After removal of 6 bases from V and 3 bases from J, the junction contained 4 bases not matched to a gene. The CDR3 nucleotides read TGTGCCAGCAGTCCCGGGACAGACTATGGCTACACCTTC. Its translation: CASSPGTDYGYTF. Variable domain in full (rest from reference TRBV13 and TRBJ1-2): AAGVIQSPRHLIKEKRETATLKCYPIPRHDTVYWYQQGPGQDPQFLISFYEKMQSDKGSIPDRFSAQQFSDYHSELNMSSLELGDSALYFCASSPGTDYGYTFGSGTRLTVV.

DNA for the CDR3: TGTGCCAGCAGTCGACAGGGATCATCCGAGCAGTACTTC. Translated, it gives CASSRQGSSEQYF. The chain employs TRBV12-3 or TRBV12-4 and TRBJ2-7, with 7 bases fitting TRBD1. V lost 5 bases to trimming and J lost 6 bases; unmatched junction nucleotides: 7. The CDR3 spans 13 residues.

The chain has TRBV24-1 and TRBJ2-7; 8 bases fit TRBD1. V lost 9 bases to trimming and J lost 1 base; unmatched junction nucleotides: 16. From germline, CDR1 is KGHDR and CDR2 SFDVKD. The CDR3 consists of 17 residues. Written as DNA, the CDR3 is TGTGCCACCGTATCGGACAGGGAAAAAGGGCCTTCCTACGAGCAGTACTTC. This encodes CATVSDREKGPSYEQYF.

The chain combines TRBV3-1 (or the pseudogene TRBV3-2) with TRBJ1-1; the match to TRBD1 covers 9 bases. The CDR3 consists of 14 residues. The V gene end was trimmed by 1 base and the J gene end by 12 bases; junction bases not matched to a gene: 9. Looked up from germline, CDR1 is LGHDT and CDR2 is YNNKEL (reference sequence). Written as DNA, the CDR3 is TGTGCCAGCAGCCAAGGGACAGGGGCCACTGGAACTTTCTTT. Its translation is CASSQGTGATGTFF.

CDR3 amino acids: CASSPGLAGIDEQFF. CDR3 DNA: TGTGCCAGCAGCCCGGGACTAGCGGGTATCGATGAGCAGTTCTTC. This rearrangement joins TRBV7-9 to TRBJ2-1; 12 bases map to TRBD2. V was pared by 5 bases and J by 8 bases, with 7 bases of the junction left unmatched. CDR1 and CDR2 (germline): SEHNR, FQNEAQ (reference sequence). The CDR3 has 15 residues.

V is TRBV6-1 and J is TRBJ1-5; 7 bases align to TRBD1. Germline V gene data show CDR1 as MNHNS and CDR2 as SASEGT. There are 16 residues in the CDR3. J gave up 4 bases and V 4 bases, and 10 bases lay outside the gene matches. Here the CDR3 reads CASSGSAGTVNQPQHF. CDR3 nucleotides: TGTGCCAGCAGTGGATCCGCCGGGACAGTAAATCAGCCCCAGCATTTT.

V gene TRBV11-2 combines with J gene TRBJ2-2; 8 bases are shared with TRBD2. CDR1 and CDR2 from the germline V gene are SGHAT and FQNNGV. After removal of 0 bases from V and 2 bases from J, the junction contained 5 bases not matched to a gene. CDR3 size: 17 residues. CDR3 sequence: CASSLDPAGVNTGELFF. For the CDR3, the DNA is TGTGCCAGCAGCTTAGATCCAGCGGGGGTTAACACCGGGGAGCTGTTTTTT.

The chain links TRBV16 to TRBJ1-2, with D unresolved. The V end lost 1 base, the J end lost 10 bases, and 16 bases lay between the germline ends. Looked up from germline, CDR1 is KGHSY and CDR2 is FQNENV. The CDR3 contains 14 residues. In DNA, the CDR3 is TGTGCCAGCAGCCAATATGACTGGGTCTCGGTCTACACCTTC. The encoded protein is CASSQYDWVSVYTF.

CDR3 loop: CASSLDTGSGDTQYF. CDR3 nucleotide sequence: TGCGCCAGCAGCTTGGATACGGGGTCTGGAGATACGCAGTATTTT. The gene calls are TRBV5-1 and TRBJ2-3; D may be TRBD2 (5 bases). Germline CDR1 is SGHRS and CDR2 is YFSETQ. The CDR3 length is 15 residues. Trimming cost V 0 bases and J 5 bases, with 13 bases left between them.

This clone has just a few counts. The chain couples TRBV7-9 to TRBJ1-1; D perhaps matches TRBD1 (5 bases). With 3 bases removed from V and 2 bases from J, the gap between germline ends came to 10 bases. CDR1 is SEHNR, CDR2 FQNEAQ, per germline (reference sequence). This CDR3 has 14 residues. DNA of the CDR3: TGTGCCAGCAGCTTGGGGGGGATTAACACTGAAGCTTTCTTT. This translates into CASSLGGINTEAFF.

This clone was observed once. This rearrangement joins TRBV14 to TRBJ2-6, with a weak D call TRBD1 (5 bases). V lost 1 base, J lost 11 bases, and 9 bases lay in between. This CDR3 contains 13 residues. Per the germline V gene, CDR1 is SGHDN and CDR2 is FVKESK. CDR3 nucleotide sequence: TGTGCCAGCAGCCAAGTTACAGGATACGTCCTGACTTTC. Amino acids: CASSQVTGYVLTF.

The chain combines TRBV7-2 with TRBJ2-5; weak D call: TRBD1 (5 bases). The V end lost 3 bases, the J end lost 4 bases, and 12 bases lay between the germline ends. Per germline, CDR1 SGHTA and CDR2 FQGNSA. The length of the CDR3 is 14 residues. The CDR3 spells CASSLVWGRETQYF. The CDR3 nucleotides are TGTGCCAGCAGCTTGGTATGGGGCCGAGAGACCCAGTACTTC.

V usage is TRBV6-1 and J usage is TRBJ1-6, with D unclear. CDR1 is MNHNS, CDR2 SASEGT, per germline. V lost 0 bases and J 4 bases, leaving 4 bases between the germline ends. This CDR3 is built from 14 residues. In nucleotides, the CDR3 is TGTGCCAGCAGTGAAGCTGGATATAATTCACCCCTCCACTTT. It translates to CASSEAGYNSPLHF.

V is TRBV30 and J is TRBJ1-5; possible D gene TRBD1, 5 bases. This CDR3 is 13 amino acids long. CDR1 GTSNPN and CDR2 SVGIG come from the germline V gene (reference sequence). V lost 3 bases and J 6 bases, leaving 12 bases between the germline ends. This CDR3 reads CAWSLDGTQPQHF. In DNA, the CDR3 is TGTGCCTGGAGCCTCGACGGGACTCAGCCCCAGCATTTT.

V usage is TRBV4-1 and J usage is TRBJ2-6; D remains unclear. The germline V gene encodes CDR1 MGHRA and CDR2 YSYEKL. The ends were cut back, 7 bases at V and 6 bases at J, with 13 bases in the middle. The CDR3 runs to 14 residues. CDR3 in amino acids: CASTRGSKANVLTF. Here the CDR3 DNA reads TGCGCCAGCACCCGAGGTTCTAAGGCCAACGTCCTGACTTTC.

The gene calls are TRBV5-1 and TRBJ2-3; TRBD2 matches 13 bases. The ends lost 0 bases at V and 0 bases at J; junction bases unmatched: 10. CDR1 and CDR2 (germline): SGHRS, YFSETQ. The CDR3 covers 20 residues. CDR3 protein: CASSLGLTSGGPSSTDTQYF. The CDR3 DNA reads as TGCGCCAGCAGCTTGGGCTTGACTAGCGGGGGGCCCTCAAGCACAGATACGCAGTATTTT.